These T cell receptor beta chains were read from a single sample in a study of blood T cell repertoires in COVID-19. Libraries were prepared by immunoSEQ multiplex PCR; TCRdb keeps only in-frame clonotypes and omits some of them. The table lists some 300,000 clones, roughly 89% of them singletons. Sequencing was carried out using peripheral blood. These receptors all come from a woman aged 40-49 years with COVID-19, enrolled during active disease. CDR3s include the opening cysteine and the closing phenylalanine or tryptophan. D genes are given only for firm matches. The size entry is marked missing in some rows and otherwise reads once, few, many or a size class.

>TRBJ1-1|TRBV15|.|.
TGTGCCACCAGCCAGGGAAGGGGCACTGAAGCTTTCTTT
CATSQGRGTEAFF
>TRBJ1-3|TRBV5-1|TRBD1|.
TGCGCCAGCAGCTTGGTGGGGACAGGCAACTCTGGAAACACCATATATTTT
CASSLVGTGNSGNTIYF
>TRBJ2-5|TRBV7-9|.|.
TGTGCCAGCAGCTGGACTAGGGGGAGGTTCGAGACCCAGTACTTC
CASSWTRGRFETQYF
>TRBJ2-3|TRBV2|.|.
TGTGCCAGCTGCAGGATTAGCACAGATACGCAGTATTTT
CASCRISTDTQYF
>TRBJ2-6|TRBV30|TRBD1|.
TGTGCCTGGAGTTCGACAGGGCTATCTGGGGCCAACGTCCTGACTTTC
CAWSSTGLSGANVLTF
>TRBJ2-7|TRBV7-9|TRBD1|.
TGTGCCAGCCGGCCCTGGGACAGCTCCTACGAGCAGTACTTC
CASRPWDSSYEQYF
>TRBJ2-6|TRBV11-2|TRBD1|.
TGTGCCAGCAGTGCTGGGACAGGTTTCTCTGGGGCCAACGTCCTGACTTTC
CASSAGTGFSGANVLTF
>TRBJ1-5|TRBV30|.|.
TGTGCCTGGAGCCCTCCTTATCAGCCCCAGCATTTT
CAWSPPYQPQHF
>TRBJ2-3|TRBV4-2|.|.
TGTGCCAGCAGCTTAGGTGGAGGGGGCACAGATACGCAGTATTTT
CASSLGGGGTDTQYF
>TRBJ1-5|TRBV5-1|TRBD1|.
TGCGCCAGCAGCTTGGGACAGGGGCAGCCCCAGCATTTT
CASSLGQGQPQHF
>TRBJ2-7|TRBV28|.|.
TGTGCCAGCAGTTTATGGTCAGGGGTCTACGAGCAGTACTTC
CASSLWSGVYEQYF
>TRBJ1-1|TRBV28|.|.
TGTGCCAGCAGTTTAAAAGGGGGAAGACCGAACACTGAAGCTTTCTTT
CASSLKGGRPNTEAFF
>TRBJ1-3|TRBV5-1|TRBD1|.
TGCGCCAGCAGCTATACAGGGGGAGGAAACACCATATATTTT
CASSYTGGGNTIYF
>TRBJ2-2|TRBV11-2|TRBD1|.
TGTGCCAGCAGCCCGCGGCCACACACAGGGGCCAGTAACACCGGGGAGCTGTTTTTT
CASSPRPHTGASNTGELFF
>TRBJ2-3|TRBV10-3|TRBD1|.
TGTGCCATCAGTGAGAGTGGACAGGGGACAGATACGCAGTATTTT
CAISESGQGTDTQYF
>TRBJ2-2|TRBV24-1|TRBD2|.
TGTGCCACCAGTGGGACTAGCGGGAGAGGAACAGTCGCCGGGGAGCTGTTTTTT
CATSGTSGRGTVAGELFF
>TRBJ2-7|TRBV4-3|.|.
TGCGCCAGCAGCCAAGCGAGGGGGGGCAGGTACAAGCAGTACTTC
CASSQARGGRYKQYF
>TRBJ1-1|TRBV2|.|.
TGTGCCAGCAGTGACAGGGGAGAAGCTTTCTTT
CASSDRGEAFF
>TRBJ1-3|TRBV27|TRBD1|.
TGTGCCAGCAGAAGACAGGGTGAAAACACCATATATTTT
CASRRQGENTIYF
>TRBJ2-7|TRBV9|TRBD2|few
TGTGCCAGCAGCCCTCCGGCGGGAGAAGCCTACGAGCAGTACTTC
CASSPPAGEAYEQYF
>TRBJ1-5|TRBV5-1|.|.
TGCGCCAGCAGCTTGTCGGGGGATTATAGCAATCAGCCCCAGCATTTT
CASSLSGDYSNQPQHF
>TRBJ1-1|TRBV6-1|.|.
TGTGCCAGCAGTGAACCGGGGACTGAAGCTTTCTTT
CASSEPGTEAFF
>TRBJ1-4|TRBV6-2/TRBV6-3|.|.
TGTGCCAGCAGTACAGGGTGGACTAATGAAAAACTGTTTTTT
CASSTGWTNEKLFF